This T cell receptor beta chain stems from a study of blood T cell repertoires in COVID-19. Germline V gene sequence: CDR1 SGHRS, CDR2 YFSETQ. V gave up 1 base and J gave up 10 bases, with 14 bases separating them. The CDR3 totals 13 residues. Authors' data handling: The authors estimated nucleated cell counts from reference gene primer amplification. Profiling relied on immunoSEQ multiplex PCR, and the TCRdb table lists in-frame clones only, not all of them. For V, J and clone size, that table is used; D and trimming come from the DNA. The sample holds approximately 160,000 clones; almost 85% are singletons and the top ten take less than 15%.

The rearrangement joins TRBV5-1 to TRBJ1-1, with D possibly being TRBD1 (5 bases). Sequences were obtained from peripheral blood. The TCR was taken from a man aged 18 to 30 with active or convalescent COVID-19. CDR3 loop: CASSLRQSYRAFF. CDR3 nucleotides: TGCGCCAGCAGCTTGCGACAGTCCTACAGAGCTTTCTTT.